Presented here are 4 T cell receptor beta chains from one specimen sequenced in a study of T cell repertoires in cytomegalovirus infection. TCRdb passed the reads through MiXCR, listing each CDR3 protein once. The sample holds approximately 750,000 distinct CDR3 sequences, under 40% seen once. The sequencing sample was made of PBMCs. The source is a human donor in good health (CMV status not recorded). Some clones in this sample may be carry-over from other donors' samples.

The V gene is TRBV10-3, the J gene TRBJ1-5; possible D gene TRBD1, 5 bases. The V gene's germline CDR1 is ENHRY and CDR2 SYGVKD. V was clipped by 2 bases and J by 3 bases, with 14 bases between them. CDR3 size: 16 residues. In DNA form, the CDR3 reads TGTGCCATCAGTGAGAAGGCCCCGGGGCTCAATCAGCCCCAGCATTTT. It encodes CAISEKAPGLNQPQHF.

This clonotype was seen ten or more times. The chain has TRBV7-2 and TRBJ2-1; the D gene is possibly TRBD1 (6 bases). Trimming took 5 bases from V and 1 from J, leaving 12 bases between them. The CDR3 runs to 15 residues. CDR1 is SGHTA and CDR2 is FQGNSA in the germline V gene. CDR3 bases: TGTGCCAGCAGCAAAACAGGGTTATCCTACAATGAGCAGTTCTTC. Translated: CASSKTGLSYNEQFF. Full variable domain (outside the CDR3, taken from reference TRBV7-2 and TRBJ2-1): GAGVSQSPSNKVTEKGKDVELRCDPISGHTALYWYRQSLGQGLEFLIYFQGNSAPDKSGLPSDRFSAERTGGSVSTLTIQRTQQEDSAVYLCASSKTGLSYNEQFFGPGTRLTVL.

V and J are TRBV27 and TRBJ2-5, with D perhaps TRBD1 (6 bases). The CDR3 has 16 residues. Germline assignment: CDR1 MNHEY and CDR2 SMNVEV (reference sequence). The V end lost 5 bases, the J end lost 7 bases, and 23 bases lay between the germline ends. The CDR3 DNA reads TGTGCCAGCAGTCCTTGGTCCGGGACATTTAAGGGGACCCAGTACTTC. This codes for CASSPWSGTFKGTQYF.

The gene calls are TRBV5-6 and TRBJ2-3; maybe TRBD2 (5 bases). The CDR3 covers 14 residues. Between the trimmed V and J ends, which lost 0 bases and 6 bases, there was a span of 11 bases. Germline loops: CDR1 SGHDT, CDR2 YYEEEE. CDR3 sequence: CASSLVVWRDTQYF. CDR3 nucleotides: TGTGCCAGCAGCTTGGTAGTATGGAGGGATACGCAGTATTTT.